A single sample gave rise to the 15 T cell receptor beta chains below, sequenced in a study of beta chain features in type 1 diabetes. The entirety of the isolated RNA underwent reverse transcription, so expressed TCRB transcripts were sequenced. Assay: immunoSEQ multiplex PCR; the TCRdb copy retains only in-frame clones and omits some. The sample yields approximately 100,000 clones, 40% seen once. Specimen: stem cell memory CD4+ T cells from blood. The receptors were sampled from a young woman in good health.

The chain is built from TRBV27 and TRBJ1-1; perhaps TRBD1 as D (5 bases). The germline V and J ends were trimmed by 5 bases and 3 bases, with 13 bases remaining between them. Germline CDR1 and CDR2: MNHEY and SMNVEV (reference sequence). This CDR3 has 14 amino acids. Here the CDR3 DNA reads TGTGCCAGCAGTCCCGGACACGGTTACACTGAAGCTTTCTTT. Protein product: CASSPGHGYTEAFF.

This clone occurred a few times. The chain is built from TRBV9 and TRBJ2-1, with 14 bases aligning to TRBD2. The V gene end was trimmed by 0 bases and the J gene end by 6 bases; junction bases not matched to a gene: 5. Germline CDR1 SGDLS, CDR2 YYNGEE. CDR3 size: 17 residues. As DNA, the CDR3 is TGTGCCAGCAGCGTAGTTGGTGGGACTAGCGGGAGCAATGAGCAGTTCTTC. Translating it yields CASSVVGGTSGSNEQFF.

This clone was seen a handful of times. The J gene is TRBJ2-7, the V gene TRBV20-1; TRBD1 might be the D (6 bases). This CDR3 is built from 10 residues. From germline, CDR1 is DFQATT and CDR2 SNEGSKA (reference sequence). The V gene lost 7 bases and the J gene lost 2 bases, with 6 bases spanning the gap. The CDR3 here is CSGQAYEQYF. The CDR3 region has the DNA TGCAGTGGACAGGCCTACGAGCAGTACTTC.

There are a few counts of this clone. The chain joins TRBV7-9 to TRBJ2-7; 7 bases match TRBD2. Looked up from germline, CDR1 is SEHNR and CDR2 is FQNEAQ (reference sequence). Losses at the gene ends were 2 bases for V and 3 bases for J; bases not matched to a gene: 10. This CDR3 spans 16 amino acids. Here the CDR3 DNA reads TGTGCCAGCAGCTTAATGGGGGGGACGAACCTCTACGAGCAGTACTTC. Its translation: CASSLMGGTNLYEQYF. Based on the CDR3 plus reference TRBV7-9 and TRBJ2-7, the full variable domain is DTGVSQNPRHKITKRGQNVTFRCDPISEHNRLYWYRQTLGQGPEFLTYFQNEAQLEKSRLLSDRFSAERPKGSFSTLEIQRTEQGDSAMYLCASSLMGGTNLYEQYFGPGTRLTVT.

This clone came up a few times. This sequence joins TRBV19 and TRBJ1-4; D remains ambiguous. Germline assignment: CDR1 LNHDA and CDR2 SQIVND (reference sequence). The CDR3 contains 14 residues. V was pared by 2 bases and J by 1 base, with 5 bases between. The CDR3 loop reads CASSITGTNEKLFF. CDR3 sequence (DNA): TGTGCCAGTAGTATAACGGGAACTAATGAAAAACTGTTTTTT. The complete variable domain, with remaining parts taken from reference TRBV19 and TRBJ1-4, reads DGGITQSPKYLFRKEGQNVTLSCEQNLNHDAMYWYRQDPGQGLRLIYYSQIVNDFQKGDIAEGYSVSREKKESFPLTVTSAQKNPTAFYLCASSITGTNEKLFFGSGTQLSVL.

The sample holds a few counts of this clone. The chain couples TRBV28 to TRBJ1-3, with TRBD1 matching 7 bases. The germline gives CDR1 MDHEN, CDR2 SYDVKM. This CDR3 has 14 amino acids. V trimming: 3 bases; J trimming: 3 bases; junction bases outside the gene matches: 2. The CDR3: CASSFAGGGNTIYF. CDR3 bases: TGTGCCAGCAGTTTCGCAGGGGGTGGAAACACCATATATTTT.

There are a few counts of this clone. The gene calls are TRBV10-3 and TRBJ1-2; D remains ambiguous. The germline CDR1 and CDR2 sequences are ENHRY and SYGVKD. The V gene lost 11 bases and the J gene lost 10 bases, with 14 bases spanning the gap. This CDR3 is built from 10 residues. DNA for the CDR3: TGTGCCTCGGGTACACTGGTCTACACCTTC. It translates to CASGTLVYTF.

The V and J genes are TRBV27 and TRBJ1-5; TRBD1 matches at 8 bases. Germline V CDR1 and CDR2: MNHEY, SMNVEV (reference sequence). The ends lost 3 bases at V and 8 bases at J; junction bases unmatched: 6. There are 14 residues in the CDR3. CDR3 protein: CASSFGQGIEPQHF. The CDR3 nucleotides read TGTGCCAGCAGTTTCGGACAGGGTATCGAGCCCCAGCATTTT.

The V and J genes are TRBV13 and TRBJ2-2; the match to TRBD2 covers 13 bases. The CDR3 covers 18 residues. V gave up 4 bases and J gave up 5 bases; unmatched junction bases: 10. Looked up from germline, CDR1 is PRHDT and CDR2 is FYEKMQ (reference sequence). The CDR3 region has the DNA TGTGCCAGCAGCTCCGGACTAGCGGGAGAAAGAATGACCGGGGAGCTGTTTTTT. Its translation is CASSSGLAGERMTGELFF.

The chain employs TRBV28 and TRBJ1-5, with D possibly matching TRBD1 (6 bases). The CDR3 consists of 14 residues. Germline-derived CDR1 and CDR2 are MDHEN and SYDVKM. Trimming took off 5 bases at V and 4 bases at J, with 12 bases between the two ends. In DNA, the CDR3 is TGTGCCAGCAGTACTGACAGGATAAATCAGCCCCAGCATTTT. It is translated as CASSTDRINQPQHF.

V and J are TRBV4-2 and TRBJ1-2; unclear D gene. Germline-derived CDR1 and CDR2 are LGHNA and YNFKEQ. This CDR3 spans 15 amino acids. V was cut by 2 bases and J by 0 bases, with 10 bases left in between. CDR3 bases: TGTGCCAGCAGCCAAACCGACGGAGCTAACTATGGCTACACCTTC. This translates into CASSQTDGANYGYTF.

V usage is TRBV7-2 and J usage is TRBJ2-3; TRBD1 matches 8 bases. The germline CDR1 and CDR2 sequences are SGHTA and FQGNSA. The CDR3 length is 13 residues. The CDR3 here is CAYQGAATDTQYF. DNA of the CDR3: TGTGCATACCAGGGGGCGGCCACAGATACGCAGTATTTT.

CDR3 in DNA: TGTGCCTGGAAGACTAGCGGCACAGATACGCAGTATTTT. Its protein product is CAWKTSGTDTQYF. The chain employs TRBV30 and TRBJ2-3, with TRBD2 matching 8 bases. Unmatched junction bases numbered 1, after V lost 4 bases and J lost 1 base. The CDR3 has 13 residues. Germline assignment: CDR1 GTSNPN and CDR2 SVGIG (reference sequence).

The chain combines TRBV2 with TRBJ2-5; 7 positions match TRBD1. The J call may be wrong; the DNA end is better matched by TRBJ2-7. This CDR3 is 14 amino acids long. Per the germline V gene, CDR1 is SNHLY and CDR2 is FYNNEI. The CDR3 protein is CASREQGNSYEQYF. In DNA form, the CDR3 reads TGTGCCAGCAGGGAACAGGGGAACTCCTACGAGCAGTACTTC.

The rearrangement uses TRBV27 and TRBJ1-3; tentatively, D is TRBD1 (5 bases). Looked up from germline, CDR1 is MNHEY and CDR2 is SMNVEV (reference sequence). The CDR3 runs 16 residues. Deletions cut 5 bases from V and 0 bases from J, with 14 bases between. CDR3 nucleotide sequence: TGTGCCAGCAGTGTCGGAAGGGGTCTCTCTGGAAACACCATATATTTT. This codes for CASSVGRGLSGNTIYF.